The 20 T cell receptor beta chains below were found in one sample sequenced in a study of response to subunit inactivated influenza vaccine. MiXCR, applied by TCRdb to the RT-PCR reads, yields one record per CDR3 protein. Of around 540,000 distinct CDR3 sequences listed, approximately 10% are singletons. The specimen comprised PBMCs from blood, sampled on the day of vaccination. The receptors were sampled from a man over 45 who received an inactivated influenza vaccine.

This clonotype was recorded at least ten times. The genes are TRBV7-2 and TRBJ2-1, with 9 bases fitting TRBD2. With 0 bases clipped from V and 10 bases from J, the junction kept 1 base outside the gene matches. The CDR3 totals 13 residues. CDR1 SGHTA and CDR2 FQGNSA come from the germline V gene. The CDR3 loop reads CASSLARGGEQFF. Written as DNA, the CDR3 is TGTGCCAGCAGCTTAGCGCGGGGGGGGGAGCAGTTCTTC. Combining the CDR3 with reference TRBV7-2 and TRBJ2-1 gives the whole variable domain GAGVSQSPSNKVTEKGKDVELRCDPISGHTALYWYRQSLGQGLEFLIYFQGNSAPDKSGLPSDRFSAERTGGSVSTLTIQRTQQEDSAVYLCASSLARGGEQFFGPGTRLTVL.

This clonotype appeared a few times. The V and J genes are TRBV6-5 and TRBJ2-2; 7 nucleotides align to TRBD1. Losses at the gene ends were 3 bases for V and 4 bases for J; bases not matched to a gene: 5. The germline V gene has CDR1 MNHEY and CDR2 SVGAGI. The CDR3 is 15 amino acids. The CDR3 here is CASSYKGGGTGELFF. The CDR3 DNA reads as TGTGCCAGCAGTTATAAAGGGGGCGGCACCGGGGAGCTGTTTTTT.

The rearrangement links TRBV6-2 or TRBV6-3 to TRBJ1-1; maybe TRBD1 (6 bases). The germline CDR1 and CDR2 sequences are MNHEY and SVGEGT. Trimming pared 7 bases from V and 8 bases from J, leaving 17 bases between. CDR3 length: 13 amino acids. CDR3 coding DNA: TGTGCCAGCATTAAGACCGGGACAAACGAAGCTTTCTTT. Translating gives CASIKTGTNEAFF.

The chain carries TRBV12-3 or TRBV12-4 and TRBJ2-5; the match to TRBD2 covers 7 bases. V lost 1 base to trimming and J lost 5 bases; unmatched junction nucleotides: 7. CDR3 size: 15 residues. In DNA, the CDR3 is TGTGCCAGCAGTTTAGGTCGCAGCGGGGCGGAGACCCAGTACTTC. Translating it yields CASSLGRSGAETQYF.

V and J are TRBV20-1 and TRBJ2-1, with D perhaps matching TRBD1 (6 bases). The germline gives CDR1 DFQATT, CDR2 SNEGSKA (reference sequence). The CDR3 spans 15 residues. Trimming took 6 bases from V and 5 from J, leaving 20 bases between them. The CDR3, as DNA: TGCAGTGCGCTGACCGGGACACGGAGACACAATGAGCAGTTCTTC. As protein: CSALTGTRRHNEQFF.

The gene calls are TRBV7-8 and TRBJ2-1; possibly TRBD2 for D (6 bases). V was shortened by 1 base and J by 9 bases, with 19 bases between the two germline ends. Germline CDR1 SGHVS, CDR2 FQNEAQ. CDR3 size: 16 residues. This CDR3 is CASSLGDSGRAVEQFF. CDR3 in DNA: TGTGCCAGCAGCTTAGGGGATAGCGGTAGGGCGGTTGAGCAGTTCTTC.

The chain uses TRBV10-2 and TRBJ2-2, with TRBD1 matching 7 bases. The germline gives CDR1 WSHSY, CDR2 SAAADI. This CDR3 has 14 amino acids. Unmatched junction bases numbered 4, after V lost 6 bases and J lost 3 bases. Here the CDR3 DNA reads TGCGCCAGCAGGGCCAGGGGGTACACCGGGGAGCTGTTTTTT. It is translated as CASRARGYTGELFF.

The V and J genes are TRBV11-2 and TRBJ2-5; D may be TRBD2 (6 bases). V was clipped by 1 base and J by 5 bases, with 14 bases between them. CDR1 is SGHAT, CDR2 FQNNGV, per germline. The CDR3 spans 15 residues. As DNA, the CDR3 is TGTGCCAGCAGCTTAGCGGCGGCTAGCGAGGAGACCCAGTACTTC. Its translation is CASSLAAASEETQYF.

The table lists this clonotype with a few counts. The chain is built from TRBV4-2 and TRBJ2-7; 10 nucleotides line up with TRBD2. The length of the CDR3 is 17 residues. Per the germline V gene, CDR1 is LGHNA and CDR2 is YNFKEQ. V gave up 2 bases and J gave up 3 bases; unmatched junction bases: 10. Here the CDR3 DNA reads TGTGCCAGCAGCCAATCCACTAGCGGGGTACTCCACTACGAGCAGTACTTC. It specifies CASSQSTSGVLHYEQYF.

This clonotype was counted only a few times. In DNA form, the CDR3 reads TGTGCCAGCAGTAACCGGGACATGGGCTCCGAGCAGTACTTC. The encoded protein is CASSNRDMGSEQYF. The chain joins TRBV12-3 or TRBV12-4 to TRBJ2-7, with a possible D match to TRBD1 (6 bases). The length of the CDR3 is 14 residues. V lost 5 bases, J lost 6 bases, and 17 bases lay in between.

The V call is TRBV7-2, the J call TRBJ1-4; no firm D call. Germline CDR1 is SGHTA and CDR2 is FQGNSA. Trimming left V 5 bases short and J 3 bases short, with 13 bases between. This CDR3 has 15 residues. The CDR3 DNA reads TGTGCCAGCAGCCGAACGGGGTCGTCTAATGAAAAACTGTTTTTT. Encoded protein: CASSRTGSSNEKLFF.

This clonotype was picked up a small number of times. The J gene is TRBJ2-7, the V gene TRBV5-1, with TRBD1 matching over 8 bases. Germline CDR1 and CDR2: SGHRS and YFSETQ. V lost 3 bases and J lost 0; bases outside the gene matches: 17. The CDR3 extends over 19 amino acids. For the CDR3, the DNA is TGCGCCAGCAGCTCCGGCAGGGACAGGCCCAGTTCTCGCTCCTACGAGCAGTACTTC. Encoded protein: CASSSGRDRPSSRSYEQYF.

With regard to this clonotype: A much larger clonotype is one base distant, so this may be a read error. This chain connects TRBV20-1 to TRBJ2-7, with D possibly matching TRBD1 (6 bases). CDR1 and CDR2 (germline): DFQATT, SNEGSKA (reference sequence). This CDR3 is 16 amino acids long. The CDR3 DNA is TGCTGTGCTAGAGTACTGGGCAGGGGAAGAACCTACGAGCAGTACTTC. Amino acid sequence: CCARVLGRGRTYEQYF.

The CDR3 DNA follows: TGTGCCACCAGCAGAGATCGGGCTAGTTCCTACAATGAGCAGTTCTTC. Protein product: CATSRDRASSYNEQFF. The chain couples TRBV15 to TRBJ2-1, with D unclear. The CDR3 extends over 16 amino acids. From germline, CDR1 is LNHNV and CDR2 YYDKDF (reference sequence). Between the trimmed V and J ends, which lost 0 bases and 1 base, there was a span of 10 bases.

The V call is TRBV12-3 or TRBV12-4, the J call TRBJ1-2; D gene uncertain. Trimming took 5 bases from V and 4 from J, leaving 8 bases between them. This CDR3 contains 12 residues. The CDR3 region is CASSPPRYGYTF. CDR3 nucleotides: TGTGCCAGCAGTCCCCCCCGCTATGGCTACACCTTC.

This clonotype was counted at least ten times. The chain links TRBV7-4 to TRBJ2-7; 7 bases fit TRBD2. The trim removed 4 bases at V and 3 bases at J, leaving 9 bases unmatched. Germline V gene lookup returns CDR1 SGHVT and CDR2 SQSDAQ. The CDR3 sequence is 15 residues long. CDR3 in amino acids: CASSSLRLADYEQYF. As DNA, the CDR3 is TGTGCCAGCAGCTCCCTTCGGCTAGCGGACTACGAGCAGTACTTC.

The chain combines TRBV30 with TRBJ1-1; no definite D call. V was shortened by 0 bases and J by 0 bases, with 8 bases between the two germline ends. The CDR3 sequence is 14 residues long. Per the germline V gene, CDR1 is GTSNPN and CDR2 is SVGIG (reference sequence). CDR3 loop: CAWSVGVVNTEAFF. CDR3 DNA sequence: TGTGCCTGGAGTGTTGGGGTGGTGAACACTGAAGCTTTCTTT. The full variable domain, its missing parts supplied by reference TRBV30 and TRBJ1-1, is SQTIHQWPATLVQPVGSPLSLECTVEGTSNPNLYWYRQAAGRGLQLLFYSVGIGQISSEVPQNLSASRPQDRQFILSSKKLLLSDSGFYLCAWSVGVVNTEAFFGQGTRLTVV.

This clonotype was seen repeatedly, ten times or more. This chain connects TRBV28 to TRBJ2-2; D is unclear. The CDR3 consists of 14 residues. Germline values: CDR1 MDHEN, CDR2 SYDVKM. With 3 bases removed from V and 6 bases from J, the gap between germline ends came to 11 bases. CDR3 residues: CASSLNHRAGELFF. CDR3 sequence (DNA): TGTGCCAGCAGTTTGAATCACCGAGCCGGGGAGCTGTTTTTT.

This clonotype was counted ten times or more. V gene TRBV29-1 combines with J gene TRBJ2-1; 8 bases line up with TRBD2. The CDR3 contains 14 residues. V was clipped by 4 bases and J by 9 bases; unmatched bases: 11. Germline V CDR1 and CDR2: SQVTM, ANQGSEA. The CDR3 sequence is CSVGRNSGGGEQFF. The CDR3 DNA follows: TGCAGCGTTGGTCGTAATTCCGGGGGGGGTGAGCAGTTCTTC.

The chain joins TRBV15 to TRBJ2-3, with D perhaps given as TRBD1 or TRBD2 (5 bases each). The CDR3 is 14 amino acids. Per germline, CDR1 LNHNV and CDR2 YYDKDF (reference sequence). V dropped 1 base and J dropped 5 bases, with 10 bases sitting between them. The CDR3 nucleotides are TGTGCCACCAGCAGAGCAGGGAGCGGAGATACGCAGTATTTT. Protein: CATSRAGSGDTQYF.